This TCR beta chain was identified in a study of T cells in Graves' hyperthyroidism and ophthalmopathy. Amplified regions were TCR beta CDR3 sequences from RNA transcripts. The TCR CDR3 was amplified in a first-round RT-PCR using the HTBI primer set. MiXCR, applied by TCRdb to the multiplex PCR reads, yields one record per CDR3 protein. The profile shows 490,000 or so distinct CDR3 sequences, 15% to 20% of them singletons. The CDR3 extends over 15 amino acids. Germline V gene sequence: CDR1 MDHEN, CDR2 SYDVKM. The V end lost 5 bases, the J end lost 7 bases, and 18 bases lay between the germline ends. Study observations and caveats: In the blood, most expanded thyroid clonotypes above 0.001 appeared as well.

Exclusion criteria comprised uncontrolled infection, other autoimmune disease, pregnancy or lactation. Extraction of PBMCs used roughly 9.4 ml of fresh peripheral blood. This clonotype was seen only a few times. What it recognizes is unknown. Sequencing used blood. The chain recombines TRBV28 with TRBJ1-3; the D gene is possibly TRBD1 (5 bases). This TCR came from a man in his forties or fifties with Graves' ophthalmopathy. The chain's CDR3 is CASSPRAIRGNTIYF. CDR3 nucleotide sequence: TGTGCCAGCAGTCCCCGGGCTATCCGGGGGAACACCATATATTTT.